A single sample gave rise to the 25 T cell receptor beta chains below, sequenced in a study of CD8 T cells in Susac syndrome. RNA was extracted with the RNeasy kit, and a quantity of about 0.5 to 1 ug was reverse transcribed using random hexamers. TCRdb reprocessed the immunoSEQ multiplex PCR reads via MiXCR and lists one record per CDR3 protein. The sample consists of about 130,000 distinct CDR3 sequences, 65% to 90% of them appearing once. The sample taken for sequencing was CD8+ T cells from PBMCs. The receptor set was obtained from a human donor with multiple sclerosis.

The V and J genes are TRBV6-1 and TRBJ1-5; D uncertain. The CDR3 has 15 residues. V lost 2 bases and J lost 1, with 9 bases in between. The germline CDR1 and CDR2 sequences are MNHNS and SASEGT. CDR3: CASSEPRVSNQPQHF. CDR3 nucleotide sequence: TGTGCCAGCAGTGAACCTAGGGTGAGCAATCAGCCCCAGCATTTT.

This sequence joins TRBV29-1 and TRBJ2-2, with D hard to call. The CDR3 runs to 14 residues. Trimming left V 1 base short and J 3 bases short, with 9 bases between. Germline values: CDR1 SQVTM, CDR2 ANQGSEA. CDR3 nucleotide sequence: TGCAGCGTTGAAGGGGCAAGGTACACCGGGGAGCTGTTTTTT. Translated: CSVEGARYTGELFF.

This clonotype appeared a single time. The chain links TRBV12-3 or TRBV12-4 to TRBJ1-4, with D perhaps matching TRBD1 (5 bases). The CDR3 covers 14 residues. The V gene lost 2 bases and the J gene lost 4 bases, with 8 bases spanning the gap. CDR3 bases: TGTGCCAGCAGTTTAACCGGGGGTAATGAAAAACTGTTTTTT. Translating it yields CASSLTGGNEKLFF.

CDR3 in DNA: TGTGCCTGGGGGTCCGAAAACTATAATTCACCCCTCCACTTT. Translation: CAWGSENYNSPLHF. The J gene is TRBJ1-6, the V gene TRBV30, with D unclear. Germline-derived CDR1 and CDR2 are GTSNPN and SVGIG (reference sequence). This CDR3 contains 14 residues. Trimming cost V 5 bases and J 3 bases, with 11 bases left between them.

This clonotype occurred a few times. The chain couples TRBV13 to TRBJ1-4; possibly TRBD1 for D (5 bases). This CDR3 region has 16 residues. Germline V CDR1 and CDR2: PRHDT, FYEKMQ (reference sequence). Trimming left V 0 bases short and J 5 bases short, with 13 bases between. The CDR3: CASSLGLEGRNEKLFF. The DNA of the CDR3 is TGTGCCAGCAGCTTAGGTTTGGAGGGGAGGAATGAAAAACTGTTTTTT.

This chain links TRBV28 with TRBJ1-2; 8 nucleotides agree with TRBD1. From germline, CDR1 is MDHEN and CDR2 SYDVKM. V trimming: 10 bases; J trimming: 2 bases; junction bases outside the gene matches: 6. This CDR3 has 13 residues. In nucleotides, the CDR3 is TGTGCCACTACGGGACAGGAAAACTATGGCTACACCTTC. Protein: CATTGQENYGYTF.

V usage is TRBV30 and J usage is TRBJ2-7; the match to TRBD1 covers 7 bases. This CDR3 is 13 amino acids long. Germline V gene data show CDR1 as GTSNPN and CDR2 as SVGIG (reference sequence). Losses at the gene ends were 2 bases for V and 5 bases for J; bases not matched to a gene: 6. The CDR3 sequence is CAWSPDRANEQYV. CDR3 in DNA: TGTGCCTGGAGTCCCGACAGGGCGAACGAGCAGTACGTC.

This clonotype was detected only once. J is TRBJ2-3 and V is TRBV27; 7 bases map to TRBD1. V gave up 6 bases and J gave up 8 bases; unmatched junction bases: 2. Germline CDR1 is MNHEY and CDR2 is SMNVEV (reference sequence). The CDR3 sequence is 11 residues long. The CDR3 sequence is CASRAGGTQYF. The DNA for the CDR3 is TGTGCCAGCAGGGCAGGGGGTACGCAGTATTTT.

V is TRBV19 and J is TRBJ1-1, with TRBD1 as a possible D gene (6 bases). From germline, CDR1 is LNHDA and CDR2 SQIVND (reference sequence). V shed 8 bases and J shed 1 base, with 8 bases lying between them. There are 12 residues in the CDR3. The CDR3 DNA reads TGTGCCAGTGAAGGGGGGAACACTGAAGCTTTCTTT. Its translation is CASEGGNTEAFF. Full variable domain (outside the CDR3, taken from reference TRBV19 and TRBJ1-1): DGGITQSPKYLFRKEGQNVTLSCEQNLNHDAMYWYRQDPGQGLRLIYYSQIVNDFQKGDIAEGYSVSREKKESFPLTVTSAQKNPTAFYLCASEGGNTEAFFGQGTRLTVV.

The genes are TRBV29-1 and TRBJ1-2; D is unresolved. The germline gives CDR1 SQVTM, CDR2 ANQGSEA. The CDR3 runs 17 residues. Trimming took 7 bases from V and 2 from J, leaving 26 bases between them. The CDR3 spells CSAVPGQDEALNYGYTF. CDR3 nucleotide sequence: TGCAGCGCGGTCCCCGGCCAGGACGAGGCCTTGAACTATGGCTACACCTTC.

The V gene is TRBV11-2, the J gene TRBJ2-3; 8 bases line up with TRBD2. This CDR3 contains 16 residues. Germline V gives CDR1 SGHAT, CDR2 FQNNGV. V trimming: 5 bases; J trimming: 7 bases; junction bases outside the gene matches: 14. CDR3 sequence (DNA): TGTGCCAGCAGCCCGGGGCTCGGGGGGGCCGTGAATACGCAGTATTTT. It codes for CASSPGLGGAVNTQYF.

The sample holds a few counts of this clonotype. The chain joins TRBV6-5 to TRBJ2-7; a possible D gene is TRBD2 (6 bases). Germline assignment: CDR1 MNHEY and CDR2 SVGAGI. The V gene lost 7 bases and the J gene lost 2 bases, with 12 bases spanning the gap. This CDR3 has 13 amino acids. CDR3 residues: CASTGAETYEQYV. DNA of the CDR3: TGTGCCAGCACGGGAGCGGAGACCTACGAGCAGTACGTC.

The rearrangement uses TRBV15 and TRBJ1-2; tentatively, D is TRBD1 (6 bases). CDR3 length: 14 residues. With 5 bases removed from V and 7 bases from J, the gap between germline ends came to 17 bases. The germline V gene encodes CDR1 LNHNV and CDR2 YYDKDF (reference sequence). This CDR3 is CATSGGSGWAGYTF. The DNA for the CDR3 is TGTGCCACCAGCGGGGGCTCAGGGTGGGCTGGCTACACCTTC. The whole variable domain, remainder taken from reference TRBV15 and TRBJ1-2, is DAMVIQNPRYQVTQFGKPVTLSCSQTLNHNVMYWYQQKSSQAPKLLFHYYDKDFNNEADTPDNFQSRRPNTSFCFLDIRSPGLGDTAMYLCATSGGSGWAGYTFGSGTRLTVV.

The rearrangement links TRBV5-1 to TRBJ2-3, with 7 positions matching TRBD2. V shed 1 base and J 2 bases; nucleotides not matched to a gene: 13. The CDR3 has 18 residues. CDR1 SGHRS and CDR2 YFSETQ come from the germline V gene. CDR3 amino acids: CASSLWETGGYFTDTQYF. The CDR3 DNA reads TGCGCCAGCAGCTTGTGGGAGACGGGGGGATACTTCACAGATACGCAGTATTTT.

The rearrangement joins TRBV4-2 to TRBJ2-1; 7 bases align to TRBD1. The CDR3 runs 16 residues. CDR1 and CDR2 (germline): LGHNA, YNFKEQ. V was pared by 0 bases and J by 6 bases, with 8 bases of the junction left unmatched. The DNA for the CDR3 is TGTGCCAGCAGCCAAGATGGGCAGGGGGTAAGCAATGAGCAGTTCTTC. It translates to CASSQDGQGVSNEQFF.

This clonotype was found once. The V gene is TRBV3-1, the J gene TRBJ2-5, with a possible D match to TRBD2 (6 bases). Trimming removed 2 bases from V and 5 bases from J, with 15 bases in between. The CDR3 consists of 15 residues. Germline V gives CDR1 LGHDT, CDR2 YNNKEL (reference sequence). The CDR3 bases are TGTGCCAGCAGCCAAAGGAGGGCGGAAGGGGAGACCCAGTACTTC. Translated: CASSQRRAEGETQYF.

This clonotype has a single count. The chain links TRBV14 to TRBJ1-6; D may be TRBD1 (5 bases). The V end was cut by 4 bases, the J end by 10 bases, with 14 bases between. There are 14 residues in the CDR3. Germline CDR1 is SGHDN and CDR2 is FVKESK. This CDR3 is CASSPLRGVSPLHF. The CDR3 bases are TGTGCCAGCAGCCCTTTACGGGGGGTGTCACCCCTCCACTTT. Supplemented by reference TRBV14 and TRBJ1-6, the full variable domain reads EAGVTQFPSHSVIEKGQTVTLRCDPISGHDNLYWYRRVMGKEIKFLLHFVKESKQDESGMPNNRFLAERTGGTYSTLKVQPAELEDSGVYFCASSPLRGVSPLHFGNGTRLTVT.

The chain joins TRBV27 to TRBJ2-7; D is ambiguous. CDR1 MNHEY and CDR2 SMNVEV come from the germline V gene (reference sequence). V lost 0 bases and J lost 5, with 11 bases in between. This CDR3 is built from 14 residues. The CDR3 loop is CASSLSNSNHEQYF. CDR3 sequence (DNA): TGTGCCAGCAGTTTATCAAACAGTAACCACGAGCAGTACTTC.

The chain recombines TRBV4-1 with TRBJ2-1; the D gene is possibly TRBD1 (6 bases). The CDR3 totals 15 residues. V lost 4 bases, J lost 0 bases, and 10 bases lay in between. Germline V CDR1 and CDR2: MGHRA, YSYEKL. CDR3 residues: CASSPGASSYNEQFF. CDR3 bases: TGCGCCAGCAGCCCAGGGGCCAGCTCCTACAATGAGCAGTTCTTC.

This chain connects TRBV12-3 or TRBV12-4 to TRBJ1-1; no definite D call. The CDR3 is 15 amino acids. Between the trimmed V and J ends, which lost 6 bases and 6 bases, there was a span of 20 bases. CDR3 region: CASSTYREKDSEAFF. In nucleotides, the CDR3 is TGTGCCAGCAGCACCTACCGGGAGAAGGACTCTGAAGCTTTCTTT.

CDR3 nucleotide sequence: TGTGCCAGCAGTTACGACCCGGCGGACTCTGGAAACACCATATATTTT. Translation: CASSYDPADSGNTIYF. V and J are TRBV6-2 or TRBV6-3 and TRBJ1-3; D ambiguous. Germline V gene data show CDR1 as MNHEY and CDR2 as SVGEGT. CDR3 length: 16 residues. Trimming removed 2 bases from V and 0 bases from J, with 11 bases in between.

The V and J genes are TRBV24-1 and TRBJ2-1; 9 bases are shared with TRBD1. V shed 1 base, J shed 7 bases, and the junction held 4 bases outside the gene matches. This CDR3 has 15 amino acids. Germline V gene lookup returns CDR1 KGHDR and CDR2 SFDVKD. The CDR3, as DNA: TGTGCCACCAGTGATTTCCGGACAGGGGAGAATGAGCAGTTCTTC. It translates to CATSDFRTGENEQFF.

This chain joins TRBV4-3 and TRBJ2-1; the match to TRBD2 covers 9 bases. The CDR3 sequence is 16 residues long. In germline, CDR1 is LGHNA, CDR2 YSLEER. V was clipped by 1 base and J by 2 bases; unmatched bases: 3. This CDR3 is CASSQVTSGPYNEQFF. The CDR3 region has the DNA TGCGCCAGCAGCCAAGTGACTAGCGGACCCTACAATGAGCAGTTCTTC.

This chain connects TRBV3-1 to TRBJ1-2; D ambiguous. The CDR3 covers 15 residues. Germline loops: CDR1 LGHDT, CDR2 YNNKEL (reference sequence). Trimming took 4 bases from V and 4 from J, leaving 16 bases between them. This CDR3 is CASSLRADSPYGYTF. The CDR3 DNA is TGTGCCAGCAGCCTCCGAGCGGACTCCCCCTATGGCTACACCTTC.

This clonotype was observed at least ten times. V gene TRBV7-2 combines with J gene TRBJ1-1; D perhaps matches TRBD1 (6 bases). The germline V gene has CDR1 SGHTA and CDR2 FQGNSA. The CDR3 covers 12 residues. V was clipped by 5 bases and J by 5 bases, with 9 bases between them. This CDR3 is CASSRGGTEAFF. The CDR3 DNA is TGTGCCAGCAGCAGGGGGGGAACTGAAGCTTTCTTT.